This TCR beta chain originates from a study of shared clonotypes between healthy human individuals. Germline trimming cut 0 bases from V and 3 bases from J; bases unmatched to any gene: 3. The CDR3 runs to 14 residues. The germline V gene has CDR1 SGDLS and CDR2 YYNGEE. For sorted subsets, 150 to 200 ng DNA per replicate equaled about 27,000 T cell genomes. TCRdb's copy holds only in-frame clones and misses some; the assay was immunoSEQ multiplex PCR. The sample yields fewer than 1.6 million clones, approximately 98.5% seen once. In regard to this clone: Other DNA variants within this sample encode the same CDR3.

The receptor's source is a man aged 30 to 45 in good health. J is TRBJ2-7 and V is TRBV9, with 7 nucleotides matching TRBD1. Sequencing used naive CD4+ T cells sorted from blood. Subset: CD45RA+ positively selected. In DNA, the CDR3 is TGTGCCAGCAGCGTAGGACAGGGTATCTACGAGCAGTACTTC. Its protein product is CASSVGQGIYEQYF.